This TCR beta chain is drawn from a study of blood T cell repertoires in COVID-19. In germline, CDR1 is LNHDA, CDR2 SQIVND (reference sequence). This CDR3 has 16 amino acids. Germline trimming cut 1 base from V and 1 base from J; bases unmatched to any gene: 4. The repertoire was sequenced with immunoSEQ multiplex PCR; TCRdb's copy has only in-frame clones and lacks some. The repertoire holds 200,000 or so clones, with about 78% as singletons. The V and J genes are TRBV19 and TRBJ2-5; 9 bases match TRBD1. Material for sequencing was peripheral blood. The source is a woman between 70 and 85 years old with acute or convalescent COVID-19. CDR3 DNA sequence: TGTGCCAGTAGTATAGCGGGACAGGGCGTCCAAGAGACCCAGTACTTC. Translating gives CASSIAGQGVQETQYF. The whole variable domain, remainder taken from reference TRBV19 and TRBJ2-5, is DGGITQSPKYLFRKEGQNVTLSCEQNLNHDAMYWYRQDPGQGLRLIYYSQIVNDFQKGDIAEGYSVSREKKESFPLTVTSAQKNPTAFYLCASSIAGQGVQETQYFGPGTRLLVL.